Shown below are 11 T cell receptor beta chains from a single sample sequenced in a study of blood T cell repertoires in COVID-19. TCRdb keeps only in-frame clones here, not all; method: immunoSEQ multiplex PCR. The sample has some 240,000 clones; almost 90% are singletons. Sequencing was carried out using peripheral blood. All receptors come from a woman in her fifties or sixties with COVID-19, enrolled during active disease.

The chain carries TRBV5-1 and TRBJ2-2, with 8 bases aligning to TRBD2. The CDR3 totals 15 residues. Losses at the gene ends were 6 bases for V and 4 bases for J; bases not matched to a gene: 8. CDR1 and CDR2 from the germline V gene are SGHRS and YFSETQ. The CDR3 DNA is TGCGCCAGCACCCTCTTGAGCGGGGGCACCGGGGAGCTGTTTTTT. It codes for CASTLLSGGTGELFF.

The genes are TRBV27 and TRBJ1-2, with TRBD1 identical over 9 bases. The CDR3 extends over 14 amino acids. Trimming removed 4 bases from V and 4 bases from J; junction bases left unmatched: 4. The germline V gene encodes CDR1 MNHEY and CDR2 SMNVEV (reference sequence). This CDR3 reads CASSSTGGTYGYTF. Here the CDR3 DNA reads TGTGCCAGCAGTTCTACAGGGGGCACCTATGGCTACACCTTC.

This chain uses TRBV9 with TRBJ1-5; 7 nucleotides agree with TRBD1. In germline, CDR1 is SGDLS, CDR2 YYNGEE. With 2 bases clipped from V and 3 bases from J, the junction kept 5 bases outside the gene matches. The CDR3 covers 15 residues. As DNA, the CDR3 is TGTGCCAGCAGCGTGGCAGGGGGAGACAATCAGCCCCAGCATTTT. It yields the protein CASSVAGGDNQPQHF.

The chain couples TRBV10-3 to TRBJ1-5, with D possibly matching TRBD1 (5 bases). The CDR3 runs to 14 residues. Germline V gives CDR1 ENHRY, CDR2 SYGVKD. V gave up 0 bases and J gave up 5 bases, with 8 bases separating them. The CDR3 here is CAISESTGDQPQHF. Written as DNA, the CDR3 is TGTGCCATCAGTGAGTCCACAGGAGATCAGCCCCAGCATTTT.

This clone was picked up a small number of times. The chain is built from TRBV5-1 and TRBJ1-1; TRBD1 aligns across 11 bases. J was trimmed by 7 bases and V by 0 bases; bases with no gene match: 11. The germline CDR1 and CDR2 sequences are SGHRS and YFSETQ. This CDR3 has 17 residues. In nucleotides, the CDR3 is TGCGCCAGCAGCTTGGACCTGGACAGGGGGCGAGATAGTGAAGCTTTCTTT. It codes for CASSLDLDRGRDSEAFF.

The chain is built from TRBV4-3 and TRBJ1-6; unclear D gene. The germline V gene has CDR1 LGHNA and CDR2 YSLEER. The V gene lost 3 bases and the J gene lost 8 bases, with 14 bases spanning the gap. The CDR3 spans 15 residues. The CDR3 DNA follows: TGCGCCAGCAGCCAGCACGGAGGGAAAGATTCACCCCTCCACTTT. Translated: CASSQHGGKDSPLHF.

CDR3 sequence (DNA): TGCGCCAGCAGCATACGTCAGGGTGGCAATTATGGCTACACCTTC. This encodes CASSIRQGGNYGYTF. The chain couples TRBV4-1 to TRBJ1-2; TRBD1 might be the D (5 bases). The CDR3 is 15 amino acids. Germline CDR1 reads MGHRA; CDR2 reads YSYEKL. The V end lost 5 bases, the J end lost 5 bases, and 18 bases lay between the germline ends.

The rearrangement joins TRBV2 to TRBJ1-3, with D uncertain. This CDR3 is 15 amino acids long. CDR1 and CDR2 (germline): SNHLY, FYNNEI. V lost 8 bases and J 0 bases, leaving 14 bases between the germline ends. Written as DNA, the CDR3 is TGTGCCAGCGAATACAGATTAACCTCTGGAAACACCATATATTTT. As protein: CASEYRLTSGNTIYF.

The CDR3: CASSPFFQETQYF. CDR3 sequence (DNA): TGCGCCAGCAGCCCCTTCTTTCAAGAGACCCAGTACTTC. V is TRBV4-1 and J is TRBJ2-5; D gene ambiguous. The V gene's germline CDR1 is MGHRA and CDR2 YSYEKL. CDR3 length: 13 residues. Trimming pared 4 bases from V and 2 bases from J, leaving 8 bases between.

CDR3 loop: CASTGGGSSGANVLTF. The CDR3 DNA reads as TGTGCCAGCACCGGCGGGGGATCCTCTGGGGCCAACGTCCTGACTTTC. The gene calls are TRBV5-4 and TRBJ2-6; TRBD2 matches at 7 bases. Germline CDR1 SGHNT, CDR2 YYREEE (reference sequence). This CDR3 comprises 16 residues. V lost 6 bases, J lost 0 bases, and 6 bases stayed unmatched.

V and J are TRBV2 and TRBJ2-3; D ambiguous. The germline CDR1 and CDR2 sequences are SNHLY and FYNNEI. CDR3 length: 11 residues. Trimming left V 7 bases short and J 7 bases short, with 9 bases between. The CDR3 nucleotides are TGTGCCAGCAAACAGCCCTATACGCAGTATTTT. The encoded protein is CASKQPYTQYF.